The 12 T cell receptor beta chains below were found in one sample sequenced in a study of immune evolution from preneoplasia to lung adenocarcinoma. Libraries were prepared by immunoSEQ multiplex PCR; TCRdb keeps only in-frame clonotypes and omits some of them. The table lists more than 2,500 clones, less than 90% of them singletons. The sample consisted of FFPE invasive lung adenocarcinoma tissue. The receptors were sampled from a person aged 70 to 85 with invasive lung adenocarcinoma.

The rearrangement uses TRBV6-5 and TRBJ2-5; TRBD2 aligns across 8 bases. This CDR3 has 15 amino acids. Per germline, CDR1 MNHEY and CDR2 SVGAGI. Losses at the gene ends were 5 bases for V and 6 bases for J; bases not matched to a gene: 11. The CDR3 protein is CASSPLSGSGKTQYF. Written as DNA, the CDR3 is TGTGCCAGCAGTCCTTTGAGCGGGAGTGGGAAGACCCAGTACTTC.

This chain joins TRBV11-2 and TRBJ2-1; D perhaps matches TRBD2 (7 bases). The CDR3 length is 14 residues. V was cut by 2 bases and J by 7 bases, with 12 bases left in between. The germline gives CDR1 SGHAT, CDR2 FQNNGV. DNA of the CDR3: TGTGCCAGCAGCTTAAGGAGGGGGGGAAATGAGCAGTTCTTC. This gives the protein CASSLRRGGNEQFF.

J is TRBJ2-3 and V is TRBV4-1; the D gene is possibly TRBD2 (6 bases). This CDR3 is 16 amino acids long. V was clipped by 3 bases and J by 2 bases, with 15 bases between them. The germline V gene encodes CDR1 MGHRA and CDR2 YSYEKL. CDR3 nucleotides: TGCGCCAGCAGCCAGCCGGGGCGGGGAAACACAGATACGCAGTATTTT. As protein: CASSQPGRGNTDTQYF.

This clone is a singleton in its sample. The V call is TRBV15, the J call TRBJ2-1, with TRBD2 matching 9 bases. With 6 bases clipped from V and 2 bases from J, the junction kept 11 bases outside the gene matches. The V gene's germline CDR1 is LNHNV and CDR2 YYDKDF (reference sequence). The CDR3 covers 17 residues. CDR3 residues: CATRDTVAGETYNEQFF. In nucleotides, the CDR3 is TGTGCCACCAGGGATACGGTAGCGGGGGAGACCTACAATGAGCAGTTCTTC.

This clone was counted once. The chain uses TRBV18 and TRBJ2-7, with a possible D match to TRBD2 (6 bases). From germline, CDR1 is KGHSH and CDR2 LQKENI. V was clipped by 4 bases and J by 1 base, with 11 bases between them. The CDR3 sequence is 14 residues long. CDR3 sequence reads: CASSLLGRSYEQYF. In DNA, the CDR3 is TGTGCCAGCTCACTCTTAGGGAGGTCCTACGAGCAGTACTTC.

This clone appeared once. CDR3 amino acids: CASSMKVVLSGANVLTF. In DNA, the CDR3 is TGTGCCAGTAGTATGAAGGTTGTACTCTCTGGGGCCAACGTCCTGACTTTC. V gene TRBV19 combines with J gene TRBJ2-6; D unresolved. Deletions cut 3 bases from V and 0 bases from J, with 12 bases between. In germline, CDR1 is LNHDA, CDR2 SQIVND (reference sequence). The CDR3 length is 17 residues.

This chain links TRBV28 with TRBJ2-5; 10 nucleotides agree with TRBD1. Looked up from germline, CDR1 is MDHEN and CDR2 is SYDVKM. V dropped 7 bases and J dropped 3; count of bases not matched to a gene: 5. The CDR3 loop spans 14 amino acids. The CDR3, as DNA: TGTGCCAGCACCTGGACAGGGGGGGAAGAGACCCAGTACTTC. Translated, it gives CASTWTGGEETQYF.

The chain couples TRBV7-2 to TRBJ1-6, with D unresolved. Trimming cost V 1 base and J 4 bases, with 5 bases left between them. The CDR3 sequence is 14 residues long. Germline CDR1 reads SGHTA; CDR2 reads FQGNSA. The DNA of the CDR3 is TGTGCCAGCAGCTTAGGAGGGTATAATTCACCCCTCCACTTT. It specifies CASSLGGYNSPLHF.

The V gene is TRBV4-1, the J gene TRBJ2-7, with a tentative D call TRBD1 (6 bases). The length of the CDR3 is 13 residues. Germline V gene lookup returns CDR1 MGHRA and CDR2 YSYEKL. V gave up 2 bases and J gave up 7 bases, with 12 bases separating them. The CDR3 DNA is TGCGCCAGCAGCCAATCTACAGGGAGTGAGCAGTACTTC. It codes for CASSQSTGSEQYF.

The chain couples TRBV6-6 to TRBJ2-1, with 7 bases identical to TRBD1. The CDR3 covers 13 residues. J gave up 4 bases and V 6 bases, and 3 bases lay outside the gene matches. The germline CDR1 and CDR2 sequences are MNHNY and SVGAGI (reference sequence). CDR3 residues: CASSRDSYNEQFF. Here the CDR3 DNA reads TGTGCCAGCAGCCGGGACAGTTACAATGAGCAGTTCTTC.

The chain uses TRBV5-1 and TRBJ2-3; a possible D gene is TRBD1 (6 bases). Trimming left V 0 bases short and J 1 base short, with 9 bases between. CDR3 size: 15 residues. CDR1 is SGHRS, CDR2 YFSETQ, per germline. Written as DNA, the CDR3 is TGCGCCAGCAGCTTGGGACAGGCTCGCACAGATACGCAGTATTTT. Translating it yields CASSLGQARTDTQYF.

This clone was counted a few times. CDR3 amino acids: CASMKRAGTTGELFF. CDR3 nucleotides: TGTGCCAGCATGAAGCGGGCGGGGACCACCGGGGAGCTGTTTTTT. The chain has TRBV7-3 and TRBJ2-2; weak D call: TRBD2 (6 bases). Per germline, CDR1 SGHTA and CDR2 FQGTGA. V was trimmed by 7 bases and J by 4 bases, leaving 16 bases between them. This CDR3 contains 15 residues. The full variable domain, with the rest looked up from reference TRBV7-3 and TRBJ2-2, is GAGVSQTPSNKVTEKGKYVELRCDPISGHTALYWYRQSLGQGPEFLIYFQGTGAADDSGLPNDRFFAVRPEGSVSTLKIQRTERGDSAVYLCASMKRAGTTGELFFGEGSRLTVL.